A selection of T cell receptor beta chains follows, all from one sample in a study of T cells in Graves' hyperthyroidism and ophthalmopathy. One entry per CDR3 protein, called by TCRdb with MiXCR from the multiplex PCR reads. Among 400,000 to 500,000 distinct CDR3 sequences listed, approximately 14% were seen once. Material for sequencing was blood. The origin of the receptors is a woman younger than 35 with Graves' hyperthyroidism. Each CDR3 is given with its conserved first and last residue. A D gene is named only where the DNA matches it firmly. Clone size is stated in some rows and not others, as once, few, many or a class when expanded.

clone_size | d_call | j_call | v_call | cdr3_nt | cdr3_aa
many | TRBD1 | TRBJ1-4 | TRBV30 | TGTGCCTGGAGTGCAGGGGGGGAGGATGAAAAACTGTTTTTT | CAWSAGGEDEKLFF
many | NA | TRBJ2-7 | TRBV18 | TGTGCCAGCTCAGTTCTAACAGGGCCTTACGAGCAGTACTTC | CASSVLTGPYEQYF
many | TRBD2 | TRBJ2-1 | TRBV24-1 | TGTGCCACCAGTGATGCCGGACTAGCGGGAGGACTCCACAATGAGCAGTTCTTC | CATSDAGLAGGLHNEQFF
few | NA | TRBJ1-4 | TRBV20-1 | TGCAGTGCTGGATCCACAGGGAGGTCTAATGAAAAACTGTTTTTT | CSAGSTGRSNEKLFF
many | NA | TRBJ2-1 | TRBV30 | TGTGCCTGGAGTGTCCCGGGGAGTGAGCAGTTCTTC | CAWSVPGSEQFF
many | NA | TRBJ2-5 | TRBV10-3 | TGTGCCATCAGTGAGGCAGGGACTCTGGAGACCCAGTACTTC | CAISEAGTLETQYF
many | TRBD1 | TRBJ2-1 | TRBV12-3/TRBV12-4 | TGTGCCAGCAGGCCGGGACAGGGTGAGCAGTTCTTC | CASRPGQGEQFF
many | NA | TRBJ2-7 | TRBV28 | TGTGCCGGCTCGACCGGGACTCATTACGAGCAGTACTTC | CAGSTGTHYEQYF
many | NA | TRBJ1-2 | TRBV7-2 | TGTGCCAGCAGCTCCCTTGACGGATGGCTATACACCTTC | CASSSLDGWLYTF
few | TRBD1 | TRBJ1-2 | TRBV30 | TGTGCCGCCCGGGACAGGGGAATTTCTAACTATGGCTACACCTTC | CAARDRGISNYGYTF
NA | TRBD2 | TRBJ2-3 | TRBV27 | TGTGCCAGCAGTTTATCGATGGGGACTAGCGGGAGGGCAGATACGCAGTATTTT | CASSLSMGTSGRADTQYF
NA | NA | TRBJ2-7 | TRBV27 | TGTGCCAGCTCAAGGGGCAATACCTACGAGCAGTACTTC | CASSRGNTYEQYF
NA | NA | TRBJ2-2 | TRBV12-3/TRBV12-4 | NA | CASSFFGQGPSNTGELFF
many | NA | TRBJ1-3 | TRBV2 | TGTGCCAGCAGTAAGGAGGAAGGGGGAAACACCATATATTTT | CASSKEEGGNTIYF
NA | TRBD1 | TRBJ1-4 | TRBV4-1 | TGCGCCAGCAGCCAAGGGGACAGCGGCGAAAAACTGTTTTTT | CASSQGDSGEKLFF
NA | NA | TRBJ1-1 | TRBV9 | TGTGCCAGCAGCCCCCGAGCAGGCCTGAACACTGAAGCTTTCTTT | CASSPRAGLNTEAFF
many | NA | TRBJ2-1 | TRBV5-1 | TGCGCCAGCAGCTTGGAGGGAGACCCTATGGGGAATGAGCAGTTCTTC | CASSLEGDPMGNEQFF
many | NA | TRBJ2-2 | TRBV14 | TGTGCCAGCAGCAAAAGGTCTAGCGCGAACACCGGGGAGCTGTTTTTT | CASSKRSSANTGELFF
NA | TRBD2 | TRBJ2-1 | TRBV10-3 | TGTGCCATCAGTGAGTCTCTAGCGGGAGGGCCGAATGAGCAGTTCTTC | CAISESLAGGPNEQFF
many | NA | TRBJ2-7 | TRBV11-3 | TGTGCCAGCAGCCCTTCGGGAGCGGTAGTCTACGAGCAGTACTTC | CASSPSGAVVYEQYF
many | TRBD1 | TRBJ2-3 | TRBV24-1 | TGTGCCACCAGTCTACAGGGGCTACACACAGATACGCAGTATTTT | CATSLQGLHTDTQYF
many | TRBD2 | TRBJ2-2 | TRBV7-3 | TGTGCCAGCAGCCAACGACTAGCGGGGAACACCGGGGAGCTGTTTTTT | CASSQRLAGNTGELFF
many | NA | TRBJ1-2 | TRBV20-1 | TGCAGTGCCACCGGGACGGACTATGGCTACACCTTC | CSATGTDYGYTF
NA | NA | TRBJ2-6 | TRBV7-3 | TGTGCCAGCAGAACCTTTGGGGCCAACGTCCTGACTTTC | CASRTFGANVLTF
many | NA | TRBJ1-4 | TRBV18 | TGTGCCAGCTCACCACCGGGGTCTAGTGAAAAACTGTTTTTT | CASSPPGSSEKLFF
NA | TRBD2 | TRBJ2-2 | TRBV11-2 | TGTGCCAGCAGCTCTCGCGGGACTAACCCGACCGGGGAGCTGTTTTTT | CASSSRGTNPTGELFF
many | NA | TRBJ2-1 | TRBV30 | TGTGCCTGGAGTGTACATGGCTTGGGGTACAATGAGCAGTTCTTC | CAWSVHGLGYNEQFF
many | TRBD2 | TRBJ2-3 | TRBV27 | TGTGCCAGCAAACGGACTAGCGGGAGAGATACGCAGTATTTT | CASKRTSGRDTQYF
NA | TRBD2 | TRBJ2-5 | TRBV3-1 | TGTGCCAGCAGCCCTAGCCGACTAGCGGGAGGGCTAGAGACCCAGTACTTC | CASSPSRLAGGLETQYF
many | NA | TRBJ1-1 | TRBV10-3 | TGTGCCATCAAAGTGGGGGCAGGGCTGAACACTGAAGCTTTCTTT | CAIKVGAGLNTEAFF
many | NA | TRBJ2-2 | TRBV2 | TGTGCCAGCAGTGCCGTCGGGGCGGACACCGGGGAGCTGTTTTTT | CASSAVGADTGELFF
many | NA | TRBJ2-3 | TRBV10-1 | TGCGCCAGCAGTGAGCACGGCGCTAGCACAGATACGCAGTATTTT | CASSEHGASTDTQYF
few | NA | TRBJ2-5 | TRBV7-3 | TGTGCCAGCAGCCCCTCTCCTGGTCTCGAGACCCAGTACTTC | CASSPSPGLETQYF
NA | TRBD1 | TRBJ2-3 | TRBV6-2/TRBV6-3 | TGTGCCAGCGGGGTAACAGGGGCAACAGATACGCAGTATTTT | CASGVTGATDTQYF
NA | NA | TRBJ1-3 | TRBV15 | TGTGCCACCAGCAATGGGGAAGACACCATATATTTT | CATSNGEDTIYF
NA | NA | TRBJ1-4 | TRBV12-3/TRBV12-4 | TGTGCCAGCTTGAGACAGCCAACTAATGAAAAACTGTTTTTT | CASLRQPTNEKLFF
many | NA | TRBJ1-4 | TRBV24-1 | TGTGCCACCAGTGATGGGGGACTTCAGGAAAAACTGTTTTTT | CATSDGGLQEKLFF
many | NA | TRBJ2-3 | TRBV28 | TGTGCCAGCTGCCCAACAGACCTCCCCACAGATACGCAGTATTTT | CASCPTDLPTDTQYF